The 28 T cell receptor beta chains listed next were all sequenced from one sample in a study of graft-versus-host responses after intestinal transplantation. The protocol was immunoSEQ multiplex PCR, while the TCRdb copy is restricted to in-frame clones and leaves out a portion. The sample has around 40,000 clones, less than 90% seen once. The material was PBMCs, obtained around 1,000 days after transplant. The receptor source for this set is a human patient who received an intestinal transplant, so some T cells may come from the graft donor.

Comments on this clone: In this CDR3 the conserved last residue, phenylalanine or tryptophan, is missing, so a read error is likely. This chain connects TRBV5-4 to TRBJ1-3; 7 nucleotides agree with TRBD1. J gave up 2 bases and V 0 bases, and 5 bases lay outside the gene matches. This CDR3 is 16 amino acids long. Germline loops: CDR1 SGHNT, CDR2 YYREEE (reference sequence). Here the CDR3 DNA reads TGTGCCAGCAGCTTGGGTACAGGGGCTCCTGGAAACACCATATATCTT. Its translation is CASSLGTGAPGNTIYL.

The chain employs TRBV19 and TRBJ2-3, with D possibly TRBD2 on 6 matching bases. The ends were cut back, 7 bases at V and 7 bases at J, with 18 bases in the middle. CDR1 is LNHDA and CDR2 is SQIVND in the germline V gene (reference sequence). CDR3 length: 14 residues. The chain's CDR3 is CASKRGARENTQYF. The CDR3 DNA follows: TGTGCCAGTAAACGCGGGGCCCGGGAGAATACGCAGTATTTT. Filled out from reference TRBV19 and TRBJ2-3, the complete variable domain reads DGGITQSPKYLFRKEGQNVTLSCEQNLNHDAMYWYRQDPGQGLRLIYYSQIVNDFQKGDIAEGYSVSREKKESFPLTVTSAQKNPTAFYLCASKRGARENTQYFGPGTRLTVL.

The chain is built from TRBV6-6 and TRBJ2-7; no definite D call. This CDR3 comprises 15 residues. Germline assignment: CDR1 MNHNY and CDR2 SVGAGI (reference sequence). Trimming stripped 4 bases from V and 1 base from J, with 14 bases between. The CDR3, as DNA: TGTGCCAGCAGTTCCCCGACCCTACGGTCCTACGAGCAGTACTTC. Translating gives CASSSPTLRSYEQYF.

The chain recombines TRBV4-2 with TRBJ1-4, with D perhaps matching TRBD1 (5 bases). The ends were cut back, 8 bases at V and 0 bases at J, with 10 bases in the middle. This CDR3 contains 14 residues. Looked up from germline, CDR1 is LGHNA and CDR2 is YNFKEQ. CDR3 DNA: TGTGCCAGCGGGGGGGTGACAACTAATGAAAAACTGTTTTTT. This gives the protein CASGGVTTNEKLFF.

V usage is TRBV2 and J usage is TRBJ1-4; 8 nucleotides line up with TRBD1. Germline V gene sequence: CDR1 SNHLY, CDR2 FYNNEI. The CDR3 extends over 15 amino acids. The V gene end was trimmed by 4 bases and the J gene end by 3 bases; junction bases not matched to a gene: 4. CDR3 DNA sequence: TGTGCCAGCAGTGTGGACAGGGCAGCTAATGAAAAACTGTTTTTT. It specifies CASSVDRAANEKLFF. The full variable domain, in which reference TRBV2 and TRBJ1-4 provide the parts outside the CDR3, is EPEVTQTPSHQVTQMGQEVILRCVPISNHLYFYWYRQILGQKVEFLVSFYNNEISEKSEIFDDQFSVERPDGSNFTLKIRSTKLEDSAMYFCASSVDRAANEKLFFGSGTQLSVL.

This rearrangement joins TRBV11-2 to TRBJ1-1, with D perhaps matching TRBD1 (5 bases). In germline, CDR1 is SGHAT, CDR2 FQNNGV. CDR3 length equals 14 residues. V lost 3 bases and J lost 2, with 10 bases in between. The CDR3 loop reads CASSFVGANTEAFF. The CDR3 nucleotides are TGTGCCAGCAGCTTTGTTGGGGCAAACACTGAAGCTTTCTTT.

The CDR3 coding sequence is TGCGCCAGCAGATTAGTCCCTCGGGGAACGAGCTCCTACGAGCAGTACTTC. Translating it yields CASRLVPRGTSSYEQYF. V and J are TRBV5-1 and TRBJ2-7, with a possible D match to TRBD2 (5 bases). Germline V gives CDR1 SGHRS, CDR2 YFSETQ. The CDR3 has 17 residues. Trimming cost V 5 bases and J 0 bases, with 21 bases left between them.

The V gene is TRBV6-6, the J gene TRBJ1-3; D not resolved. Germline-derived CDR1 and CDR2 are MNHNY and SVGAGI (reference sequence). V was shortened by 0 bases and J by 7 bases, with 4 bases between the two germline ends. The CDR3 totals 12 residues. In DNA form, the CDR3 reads TGTGCCAGCAGTTACTCTGACAACACCATATATTTT. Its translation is CASSYSDNTIYF.

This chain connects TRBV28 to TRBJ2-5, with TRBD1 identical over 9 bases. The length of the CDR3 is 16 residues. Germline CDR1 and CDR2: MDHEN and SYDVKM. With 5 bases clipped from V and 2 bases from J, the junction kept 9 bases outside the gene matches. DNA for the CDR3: TGTGCCAGCAGTCCGCGGACGACAGGGGGTCAAGAGACCCAGTACTTC. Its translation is CASSPRTTGGQETQYF.

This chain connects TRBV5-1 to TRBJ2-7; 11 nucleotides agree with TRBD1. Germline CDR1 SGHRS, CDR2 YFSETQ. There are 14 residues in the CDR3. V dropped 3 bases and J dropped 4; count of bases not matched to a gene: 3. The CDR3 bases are TGCGCCAGCAGCTGGACAGGGGGCGCGTACGAGCAGTACTTC. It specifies CASSWTGGAYEQYF.

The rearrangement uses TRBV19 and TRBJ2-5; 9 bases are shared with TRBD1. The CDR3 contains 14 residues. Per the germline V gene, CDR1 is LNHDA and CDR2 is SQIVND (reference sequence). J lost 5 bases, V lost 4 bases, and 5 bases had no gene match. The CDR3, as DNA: TGTGCCAGTAGTACCGGGACAGGGCCGGAGACCCAGTACTTC. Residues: CASSTGTGPETQYF. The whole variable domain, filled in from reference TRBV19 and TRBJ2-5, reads DGGITQSPKYLFRKEGQNVTLSCEQNLNHDAMYWYRQDPGQGLRLIYYSQIVNDFQKGDIAEGYSVSREKKESFPLTVTSAQKNPTAFYLCASSTGTGPETQYFGPGTRLLVL.

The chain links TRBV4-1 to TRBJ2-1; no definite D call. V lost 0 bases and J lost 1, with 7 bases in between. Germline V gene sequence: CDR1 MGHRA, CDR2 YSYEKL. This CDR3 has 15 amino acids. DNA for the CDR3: TGCGCCAGCAGCCAAGATGGCGTTTCCTACAATGAGCAGTTCTTC. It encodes CASSQDGVSYNEQFF.

The DNA for the CDR3 is TGTGCCAGCAGCGTAGAGGGAAAGGGACAGGCCTACGAGCAGTACTTC. Translation gives CASSVEGKGQAYEQYF. The chain has TRBV9 and TRBJ2-7, with TRBD1 matching over 8 bases. The ends lost 0 bases at V and 2 bases at J; junction bases unmatched: 7. CDR3 length: 16 amino acids. Looked up from germline, CDR1 is SGDLS and CDR2 is YYNGEE.

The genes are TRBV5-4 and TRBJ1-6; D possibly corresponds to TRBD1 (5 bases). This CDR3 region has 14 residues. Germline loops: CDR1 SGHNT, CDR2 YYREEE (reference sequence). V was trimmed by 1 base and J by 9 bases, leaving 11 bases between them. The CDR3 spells CASSLRQGGSPLHF. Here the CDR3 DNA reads TGTGCCAGCAGCTTGCGGCAGGGCGGTTCACCCCTCCACTTT. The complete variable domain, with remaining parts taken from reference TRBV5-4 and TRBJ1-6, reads ETGVTQSPTHLIKTRGQQVTLRCSSQSGHNTVSWYQQALGQGPQFIFQYYREEENGRGNFPPRFSGLQFPNYSSELNVNALELDDSALYLCASSLRQGGSPLHFGNGTRLTVT.

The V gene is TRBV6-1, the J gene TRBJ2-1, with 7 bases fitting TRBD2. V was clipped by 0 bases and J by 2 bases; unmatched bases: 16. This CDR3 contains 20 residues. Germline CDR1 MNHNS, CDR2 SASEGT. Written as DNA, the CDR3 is TGTGCCAGCAGTGAAGCCCTTTCCCAGCGGGGAGGCAGAACCTACAATGAGCAGTTCTTC. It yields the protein CASSEALSQRGGRTYNEQFF.

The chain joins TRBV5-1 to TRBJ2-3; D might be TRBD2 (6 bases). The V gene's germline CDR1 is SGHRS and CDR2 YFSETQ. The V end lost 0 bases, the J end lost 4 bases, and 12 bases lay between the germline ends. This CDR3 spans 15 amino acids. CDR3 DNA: TGCGCCAGCAGCTTGGGTTTGAGGGAGGCAGATACGCAGTATTTT. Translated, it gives CASSLGLREADTQYF.

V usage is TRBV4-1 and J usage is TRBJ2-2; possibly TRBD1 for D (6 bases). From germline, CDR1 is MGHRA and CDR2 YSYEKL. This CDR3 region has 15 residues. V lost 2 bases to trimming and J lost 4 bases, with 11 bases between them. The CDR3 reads CASSQMGARTGELFF. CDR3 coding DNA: TGCGCCAGCAGCCAAATGGGGGCGCGCACCGGGGAGCTGTTTTTT.

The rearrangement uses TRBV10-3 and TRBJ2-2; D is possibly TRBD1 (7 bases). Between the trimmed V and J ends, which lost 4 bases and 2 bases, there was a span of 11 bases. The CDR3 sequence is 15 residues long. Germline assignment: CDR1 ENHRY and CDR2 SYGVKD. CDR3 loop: CAISGQGGNTGELFF. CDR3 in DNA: TGTGCCATCAGTGGACAGGGAGGAAACACCGGGGAGCTGTTTTTT.

The CDR3 DNA is TGTGCCAGCAGCTTAGAAGGGACTAGCGGGATTAGACGGCAGTTCTTC. Translating it yields CASSLEGTSGIRRQFF. V is TRBV7-2 and J is TRBJ2-1; 13 bases fit TRBD2. This CDR3 region has 16 residues. V dropped 1 base and J dropped 12; count of bases not matched to a gene: 9. Germline V gives CDR1 SGHTA, CDR2 FQGNSA.

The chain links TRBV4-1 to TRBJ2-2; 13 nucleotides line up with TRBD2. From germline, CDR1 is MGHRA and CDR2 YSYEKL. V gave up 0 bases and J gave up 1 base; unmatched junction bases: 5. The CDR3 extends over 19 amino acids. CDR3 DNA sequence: TGCGCCAGCAGCCAAGATGGACTAGCGGGGGTCCTGAACACCGGGGAGCTGTTTTTT. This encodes CASSQDGLAGVLNTGELFF.

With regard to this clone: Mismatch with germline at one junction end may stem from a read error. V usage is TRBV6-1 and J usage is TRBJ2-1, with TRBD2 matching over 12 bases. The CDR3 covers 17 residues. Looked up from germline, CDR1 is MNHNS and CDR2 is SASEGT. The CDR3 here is CASRETSGSGPYNEQFF. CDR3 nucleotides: TGTGCCAGCCGTGAGACTAGCGGGAGTGGGCCCTACAATGAGCAGTTCTTC.

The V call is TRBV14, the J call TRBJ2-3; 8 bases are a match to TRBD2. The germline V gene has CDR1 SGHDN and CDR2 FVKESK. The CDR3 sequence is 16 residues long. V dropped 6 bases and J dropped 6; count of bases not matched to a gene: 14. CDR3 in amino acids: CASSQITGGRSDTQYF. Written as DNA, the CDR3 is TGTGCCAGCAGTCAAATAACGGGGGGGCGATCCGATACGCAGTATTTT.

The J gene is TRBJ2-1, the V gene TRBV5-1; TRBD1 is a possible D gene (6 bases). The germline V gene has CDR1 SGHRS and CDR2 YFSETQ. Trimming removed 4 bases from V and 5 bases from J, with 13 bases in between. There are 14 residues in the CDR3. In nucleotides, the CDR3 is TGCGCCAGCAGCCCCATGACAGGAAACAATGAGCAGTTCTTC. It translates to CASSPMTGNNEQFF.

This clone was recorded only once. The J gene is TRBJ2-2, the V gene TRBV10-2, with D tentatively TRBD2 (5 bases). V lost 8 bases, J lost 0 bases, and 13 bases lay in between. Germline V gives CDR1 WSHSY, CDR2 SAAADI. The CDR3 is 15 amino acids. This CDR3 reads CASAYRGTNTGELFF. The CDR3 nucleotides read TGCGCCAGCGCATATAGAGGGACGAACACCGGGGAGCTGTTTTTT.

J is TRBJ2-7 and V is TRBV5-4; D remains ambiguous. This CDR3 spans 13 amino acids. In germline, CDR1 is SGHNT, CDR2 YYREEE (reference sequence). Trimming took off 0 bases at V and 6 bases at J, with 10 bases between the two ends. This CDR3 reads CASSLVPGVEQYF. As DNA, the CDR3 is TGTGCCAGCAGCTTGGTCCCGGGTGTCGAGCAGTACTTC.

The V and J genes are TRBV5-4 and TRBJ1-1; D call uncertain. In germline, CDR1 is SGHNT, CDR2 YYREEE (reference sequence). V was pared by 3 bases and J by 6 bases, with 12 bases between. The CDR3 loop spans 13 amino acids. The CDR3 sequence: CASSYSQVAEAFF. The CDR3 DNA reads TGTGCCAGCAGCTACTCCCAGGTTGCTGAAGCTTTCTTT.

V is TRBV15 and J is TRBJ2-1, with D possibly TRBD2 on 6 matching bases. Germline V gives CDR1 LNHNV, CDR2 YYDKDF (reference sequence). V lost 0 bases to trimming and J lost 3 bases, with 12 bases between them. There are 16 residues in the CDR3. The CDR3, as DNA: TGTGCCACCAGCAGAGATACTAGCTCCTACTACAATGAGCAGTTCTTC. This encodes CATSRDTSSYYNEQFF. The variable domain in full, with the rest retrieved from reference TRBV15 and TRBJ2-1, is DAMVIQNPRYQVTQFGKPVTLSCSQTLNHNVMYWYQQKSSQAPKLLFHYYDKDFNNEADTPDNFQSRRPNTSFCFLDIRSPGLGDTAMYLCATSRDTSSYYNEQFFGPGTRLTVL.

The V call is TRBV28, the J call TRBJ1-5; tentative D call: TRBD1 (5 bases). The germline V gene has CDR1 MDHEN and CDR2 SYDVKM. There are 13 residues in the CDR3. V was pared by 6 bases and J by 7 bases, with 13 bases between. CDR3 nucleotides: TGTGCCAGCAGCGGTCAGGGTTGGCAGCCCCAGCATTTT. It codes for CASSGQGWQPQHF.